Shown below are 13 T cell receptor beta chains from a single sample sequenced in a study of OX40 agonist ivuxolimab in advanced cancers. The assay was immunoSEQ multiplex PCR, and TCRdb's table has in-frame clones only and misses some. The repertoire holds 120,000 or so clones, with roughly 95% as singletons. The source was CD4+ or CD8+ T cells sorted from blood, collected in a trial of the OX40 agonist ivuxolimab. The receptors stem from an adult with an advanced solid tumor such as melanoma, head and neck, liver or kidney cancer.

This clone was counted a single time. The rearrangement uses TRBV18 and TRBJ2-5, with D unresolved. The ends were cut back, 0 bases at V and 4 bases at J, with 6 bases in the middle. The CDR3 is 13 amino acids. CDR1 KGHSH and CDR2 LQKENI come from the germline V gene. In DNA, the CDR3 is TGTGCCAGCTCACCACCGGGTAGAGAGACCCAGTACTTC. It translates to CASSPPGRETQYF.

The chain joins TRBV19 to TRBJ1-1, with 7 bases identical to TRBD1. Germline-derived CDR1 and CDR2 are LNHDA and SQIVND (reference sequence). The ends lost 5 bases at V and 0 bases at J; junction bases unmatched: 6. There are 15 residues in the CDR3. The CDR3 sequence is CASSSQGQMNTEAFF. As DNA, the CDR3 is TGTGCCAGTAGTTCGCAGGGACAGATGAACACTGAAGCTTTCTTT.

The V gene is TRBV4-2, the J gene TRBJ2-1; 7 bases match TRBD2. V gave up 0 bases and J gave up 3 bases; unmatched junction bases: 5. CDR1 is LGHNA and CDR2 is YNFKEQ in the germline V gene. This CDR3 spans 16 amino acids. CDR3 protein: CASSQDWGGIYNEQFF. For the CDR3, the DNA is TGTGCCAGCAGCCAAGATTGGGGAGGGATCTACAATGAGCAGTTCTTC.

J is TRBJ2-7 and V is TRBV5-5, with 7 positions matching TRBD2. CDR3 length: 14 residues. In germline, CDR1 is SGHKS, CDR2 YYEKEE (reference sequence). V was clipped by 0 bases and J by 2 bases; unmatched bases: 2. CDR3 loop: CASSLDAGAYEQYF. The CDR3 DNA reads as TGTGCCAGCAGCTTGGATGCGGGGGCCTACGAGCAGTACTTC. Looking up the rest from reference TRBV5-5 and TRBJ2-7 gives the full variable domain: DAGVTQSPTHLIKTRGQQVTLRCSPISGHKSVSWYQQVLGQGPQFIFQYYEKEERGRGNFPDRFSARQFPNYSSELNVNALLLGDSALYLCASSLDAGAYEQYFGPGTRLTVT.

This chain joins TRBV7-2 and TRBJ1-2; D ambiguous. Germline V gives CDR1 SGHTA, CDR2 FQGNSA. The CDR3 has 14 amino acids. Trimming cost V 3 bases and J 8 bases, with 16 bases left between them. The CDR3 spells CASSFYTDGKGYTF. The CDR3, as DNA: TGTGCCAGCAGCTTTTACACGGACGGAAAGGGCTACACCTTC.

The gene calls are TRBV28 and TRBJ1-4; D is undetermined. Germline V lookup: CDR1 MDHEN, CDR2 SYDVKM. The V gene lost 5 bases and the J gene lost 6 bases, with 16 bases spanning the gap. The CDR3 has 15 amino acids. The DNA of the CDR3 is TGTGCCAGCAGTACCCCGCGAGGGCTGGATGAAAAACTGTTTTTT. This gives the protein CASSTPRGLDEKLFF.

The CDR3 reads CASSLGPRPPYEQYF. The CDR3 coding sequence is TGTGCCAGCAGCTTAGGGCCCAGGCCTCCCTACGAGCAGTACTTC. The chain combines TRBV7-2 with TRBJ2-7; D ambiguous. The CDR3 contains 15 residues. Germline loops: CDR1 SGHTA, CDR2 FQGNSA. Trimming cost V 1 base and J 2 bases, with 12 bases left between them.

The chain links TRBV6-4 to TRBJ1-6; D possibly corresponds to TRBD1 (6 bases). This CDR3 spans 15 amino acids. V lost 6 bases, J lost 7 bases, and 16 bases lay in between. Germline values: CDR1 MRHNA, CDR2 SNTAGT. CDR3 residues: CASRVQQGGNSPLHF. CDR3 nucleotide sequence: TGTGCCAGCAGGGTTCAACAGGGAGGGAATTCACCCCTCCACTTT.

The chain couples TRBV5-8 to TRBJ2-1, with 10 bases fitting TRBD2. This CDR3 contains 16 residues. V gave up 4 bases and J gave up 8 bases; unmatched junction bases: 12. Germline lookup yields CDR1 SGHTS and CDR2 YDEGEE. This CDR3 is CASSRIAGGRKYEQFF. The CDR3 nucleotides read TGTGCCAGCAGCCGGATAGCGGGAGGAAGAAAATATGAGCAGTTCTTC.

This clone was seen only once. The chain links TRBV28 to TRBJ2-5, with unresolved D. The CDR3 runs 12 residues. The V gene's germline CDR1 is MDHEN and CDR2 SYDVKM. Trimming cost V 10 bases and J 5 bases, with 14 bases left between them. This CDR3 is CAIKGDGETQYF. In nucleotides, the CDR3 is TGTGCCATAAAAGGAGATGGGGAGACCCAGTACTTC.

This sequence joins TRBV6-5 and TRBJ1-2; 12 bases are a match to TRBD1. The CDR3 totals 14 residues. V gave up 5 bases and J gave up 8 bases; unmatched junction bases: 6. The germline V gene has CDR1 MNHEY and CDR2 SVGAGI. CDR3 sequence: CASSQTGTGGGYTF. The CDR3, as DNA: TGTGCCAGCAGTCAAACAGGGACAGGGGGCGGCTACACCTTC.

The chain recombines TRBV19 with TRBJ1-1; D not certain. The CDR3 length is 15 residues. V lost 3 bases and J 0 bases, leaving 11 bases between the germline ends. Germline CDR1 LNHDA, CDR2 SQIVND (reference sequence). The CDR3, as DNA: TGTGCCAGTAGTATCTATTACGGCGTGAACACTGAAGCTTTCTTT. It specifies CASSIYYGVNTEAFF.

The genes are TRBV6-1 and TRBJ2-7, with D uncertain. Trimming removed 7 bases at V and 2 bases at J, with 15 bases between. CDR1 MNHNS and CDR2 SASEGT come from the germline V gene. The CDR3 has 14 residues. The CDR3 sequence: CASNFEALPYEQYF. In DNA form, the CDR3 reads TGTGCCAGCAACTTCGAAGCCCTTCCCTACGAGCAGTACTTC.